The rows below give T cell receptor beta chains drawn from one sample of a study of blood T cell repertoires in COVID-19. This table comes from immunoSEQ multiplex PCR, and its TCRdb copy is limited to in-frame clones, with some not included. This sample carries around 250,000 clones, around 83% of them seen once, and the ten largest clones take 5% to 7.5%. The material sequenced was PBMCs or T cells enriched from blood (not recorded which). The receptors were gathered from a woman aged 45 to 65 who had been exposed to COVID-19. CDR3s include the opening cysteine and the closing phenylalanine or tryptophan.

V	CDR3
TRBV4-3	CASSQEVRGGDTQYF
TRBV19	CASSTGFGEQFF
TRBV10-2	CASSESGGQSYEQYF
TRBV4-3	CASSRQRTGSSYNSPLHF
TRBV19	CASIGGNYGYTF
TRBV5-4	CASSLQGHLNYGYTF
TRBV11-2	CASSLGGGATEAFF
TRBV27	CATGRGGNTEAFF
TRBV10-3	CAISASYQGSPNNEQFF
TRBV2	CASSPSSIYEQYF
TRBV5-5	CASSLDPQGMGQPQHF
TRBV6-5	CASSYSGPGESYTF
TRBV24-1	CATSDLQGNTQYF
TRBV15	CATSRDPGQGGREQFF
TRBV13	CASSLGITATNEKLFF
TRBV29-1	CSVVNRGNYGYTF
TRBV15	CATSRARGDGYTF
TRBV18	CASSKQGAYGYTF
TRBV5-5	CASSLFVTGGDSPLHF
TRBV2	CASSGDRVREQYF
TRBV7-9	CASSLAGGREKLFF
TRBV7-9	CASSPPLGGPGANVLTF
TRBV11-2	CASSLTPGEGTQNTIYF
TRBV2	CASRERDTTNEKLFF
TRBV25-1	CASSVQDTLNSPLHF
TRBV19	CASMKAGGRDEQFF
TRBV6-5	CASNAPEDTEAFF
TRBV18	CASSPPDRVNYGYTF
TRBV19	CASSVGQGLGRAYEQYF